The 6 T cell receptor beta chains given below trace back to one sample, sequenced in a study of spatial heterogeneity in lung cancer. TCRdb fed the 5' RACE reads into MiXCR, producing one record per CDR3 protein. The table includes more than 35,000 distinct CDR3 sequences, roughly 4.9% detected once. Documented time point: sample taken at primary tumor resection. The source was PBMCs, collected at surgery. These receptors all come from a female donor with early-stage non-small cell lung cancer.

This clonotype was found many times. The rearrangement links TRBV20-1 to TRBJ2-3; 7 nucleotides align to TRBD2. Germline V gives CDR1 DFQATT, CDR2 SNEGSKA (reference sequence). V was pared by 6 bases and J by 1 base, with 7 bases of the junction left unmatched. The CDR3 has 14 residues. The CDR3 here is CSARTSLGTDTQYF. The CDR3 DNA follows: TGCAGTGCCAGGACTAGTTTAGGCACAGATACGCAGTATTTT.

There are many counts of this clonotype. The chain is built from TRBV7-9 and TRBJ2-7; perhaps TRBD1 as D (6 bases). The germline V gene has CDR1 SEHNR and CDR2 FQNEAQ (reference sequence). The V end lost 5 bases, the J end lost 0 bases, and 17 bases lay between the germline ends. The CDR3 is 16 residues long. CDR3 coding DNA: TGTGCCAGCAGCCCGACAGGTCTGGGGAGCTCCTACGAGCAGTACTTC. It codes for CASSPTGLGSSYEQYF.

This clonotype was detected a few times. The chain combines TRBV19 with TRBJ1-4; TRBD1 aligns across 10 bases. The germline V gene encodes CDR1 LNHDA and CDR2 SQIVND (reference sequence). The trim removed 7 bases at V and 7 bases at J, leaving 9 bases unmatched. The length of the CDR3 is 15 residues. For the CDR3, the DNA is TGTGCCAGTACCACTACGGGGACAGGGGTTGAAAAACTGTTTTTT. This codes for CASTTTGTGVEKLFF. The whole variable domain, remainder taken from reference TRBV19 and TRBJ1-4, is DGGITQSPKYLFRKEGQNVTLSCEQNLNHDAMYWYRQDPGQGLRLIYYSQIVNDFQKGDIAEGYSVSREKKESFPLTVTSAQKNPTAFYLCASTTTGTGVEKLFFGSGTQLSVL.

This clonotype was found many times. The V and J genes are TRBV3-1 and TRBJ1-6; D is ambiguous. V was cut by 1 base and J by 8 bases, with 12 bases left in between. The CDR3 loop spans 15 amino acids. Germline V gene data show CDR1 as LGHDT and CDR2 as YNNKEL (reference sequence). The CDR3 reads CASSQVSGADSPLHF. The CDR3 coding sequence is TGTGCCAGCAGCCAAGTCTCCGGTGCAGATTCACCCCTCCACTTT.

This clonotype has at least ten counts. The CDR3 ends on some other residue instead of the conserved phenylalanine or tryptophan, so this is likely a read error. The V and J genes are TRBV5-6 and TRBJ1-4, with TRBD1 matching 10 bases. With V trimmed by 4 bases and J by 7 bases, 7 bases remained unmatched. Looked up from germline, CDR1 is SGHDT and CDR2 is YYEEEE. The CDR3 length is 15 residues. CDR3 nucleotide sequence: TGTGCCAGCAGCCGTCCGGGACAGGGGAGTGAAAAACTGTTTCTT. Translated, it gives CASSRPGQGSEKLFL.

This clonotype is medium-sized within its sample. The rearrangement joins TRBV5-5 to TRBJ2-7; D remains ambiguous. Germline assignment: CDR1 SGHKS and CDR2 YYEKEE (reference sequence). Trimming took off 7 bases at V and 2 bases at J, with 13 bases between the two ends. The CDR3 totals 13 residues. CDR3 sequence (DNA): TGTGCCAGCGCCAGAGCCGGACCCTACGAGCAGTACTTC. Protein: CASARAGPYEQYF.